Presented here are 27 T cell receptor beta chains from one specimen sequenced in a study of cytotoxic CD8 clonotypes in ibrutinib-treated CLL. Assay: immunoSEQ multiplex PCR; the TCRdb copy retains only in-frame clones and omits some. The sample holds more than 200,000 clones, around 70% seen once. The material sequenced was PBMCs, taken after 24 months of ibrutinib treatment. The receptors originated from a human donor with chronic lymphocytic leukemia.

The chain couples TRBV9 to TRBJ2-1; TRBD2 matches at 14 bases. The CDR3 contains 15 residues. Germline V gives CDR1 SGDLS, CDR2 YYNGEE. The V segment lost 4 bases and the J segment 9 bases; nucleotides outside the gene matches: 6. CDR3 nucleotides: TGTGCCAGCAGCCCGGGACTAGCGGGAGAAGGTGAGCAGTTCTTC. Its translation: CASSPGLAGEGEQFF.

In its sample, this clone was seen a few times. The chain couples TRBV11-3 to TRBJ2-5; D is possibly TRBD2 (6 bases). V lost 8 bases and J 4 bases, leaving 14 bases between the germline ends. Per germline, CDR1 SGHNT and CDR2 YENEEA. The CDR3 is 13 amino acids. This CDR3 reads CASGRRAGETQYF. CDR3 nucleotide sequence: TGTGCCAGCGGTCGGAGGGCCGGAGAGACCCAGTACTTC.

The chain has TRBV19 and TRBJ2-3, with 8 bases aligning to TRBD2. V dropped 5 bases and J dropped 5; count of bases not matched to a gene: 9. Germline-derived CDR1 and CDR2 are LNHDA and SQIVND (reference sequence). The CDR3 spans 15 residues. The CDR3 nucleotides read TGTGCCAGTAGTGCCTTCCGGGAGGGAATAGATACGCAGTATTTT. Residues: CASSAFREGIDTQYF.

This clone occurred a few times. CDR3 DNA sequence: TGTGCCAGCTCACCCCTCGGGGTTAAGAACACCGGGGAGCTGTTTTTT. Translated, it gives CASSPLGVKNTGELFF. The J gene is TRBJ2-2, the V gene TRBV18; D might be TRBD2 (5 bases). The V gene's germline CDR1 is KGHSH and CDR2 LQKENI. V shed 3 bases and J shed 1 base, with 12 bases lying between them. This CDR3 has 16 amino acids.

The chain links TRBV28 to TRBJ1-1; no clear D gene. V lost 6 bases and J lost 1, with 6 bases in between. The CDR3 has 12 residues. The germline V gene encodes CDR1 MDHEN and CDR2 SYDVKM. This chain's CDR3 is CASRAENTEAFF. The CDR3 bases are TGTGCCAGCAGGGCCGAGAACACTGAAGCTTTCTTT.

This clone occurred a few times. The chain carries TRBV27 and TRBJ1-5, with a possible D match to TRBD1 (6 bases). Per the germline V gene, CDR1 is MNHEY and CDR2 is SMNVEV (reference sequence). This CDR3 is 15 amino acids long. V lost 10 bases and J lost 0, with 16 bases in between. CDR3 in amino acids: CATQITGNSNQPQHF. DNA for the CDR3: TGTGCCACCCAAATTACAGGGAATAGCAATCAGCCCCAGCATTTT.

CDR3 DNA sequence: TGTGCCAGCAGCTTAGCGCTTACGGACCCTAAAGGCTACGAGCAGTACTTC. It specifies CASSLALTDPKGYEQYF. The chain combines TRBV7-6 with TRBJ2-7; unclear D gene. This CDR3 region has 17 residues. Looked up from germline, CDR1 is SGHVS and CDR2 is FNYEAQ. Trimming cost V 0 bases and J 3 bases, with 18 bases left between them.

This clone appeared a few times. Other DNA sequences within the sample encode an identical CDR3. The chain carries TRBV27 and TRBJ2-1, with 7 bases fitting TRBD2. The CDR3 runs 15 residues. After removal of 2 bases from V and 4 bases from J, the junction contained 5 bases not matched to a gene. Germline lookup yields CDR1 MNHEY and CDR2 SMNVEV (reference sequence). The chain's CDR3 is CASSLAGRGYNEQFF. The DNA for the CDR3 is TGTGCCAGCAGTTTAGCGGGGAGGGGTTACAATGAGCAGTTCTTC.

This clone was seen once. V usage is TRBV28 and J usage is TRBJ2-5; perhaps TRBD2 as D (6 bases). The CDR3 consists of 16 residues. The germline V gene has CDR1 MDHEN and CDR2 SYDVKM. V shed 4 bases and J shed 1 base, with 16 bases lying between them. The CDR3 spells CASSYPSREIQETQYF. CDR3 coding DNA: TGTGCCAGCAGTTATCCCAGCCGGGAGATCCAAGAGACCCAGTACTTC.

V usage is TRBV5-1 and J usage is TRBJ2-2; no clear D. CDR1 and CDR2 (germline): SGHRS, YFSETQ. V gave up 1 base and J gave up 7 bases, with 8 bases separating them. The CDR3 has 13 amino acids. The CDR3 loop is CASSLQPDGELFF. DNA for the CDR3: TGCGCCAGCAGCTTGCAACCGGACGGGGAGCTGTTTTTT.

This rearrangement joins TRBV25-1 to TRBJ2-3; D unclear. This CDR3 is built from 12 residues. The V end lost 5 bases, the J end lost 6 bases, and 9 bases lay between the germline ends. Germline V CDR1 and CDR2: MGHDK, SYGVNS. The CDR3 DNA follows: TGTGCCAGCAGTATATCTACGGATACGCAGTATTTT. Translated, it gives CASSISTDTQYF.

This sequence joins TRBV11-1 and TRBJ2-2, with a possible D match to TRBD2 (5 bases). Germline CDR1 SGHAT, CDR2 FQDESV (reference sequence). V lost 7 bases and J lost 8, with 11 bases in between. The length of the CDR3 is 12 residues. This CDR3 reads CASTREPGELFF. CDR3 coding DNA: TGTGCCAGCACTCGGGAACCGGGGGAGCTGTTTTTT.

This clone was detected a few times. This chain uses TRBV11-3 with TRBJ2-1; 12 bases match TRBD2. The CDR3 is made up of 14 amino acids. The V segment lost 3 bases and the J segment 7 bases; nucleotides outside the gene matches: 1. Germline CDR1 is SGHNT and CDR2 is YENEEA. DNA for the CDR3: TGTGCCAGCAGCTTTGGGACTAGCGGGAATGAGCAGTTCTTC. It specifies CASSFGTSGNEQFF.

The chain joins TRBV28 to TRBJ1-5, with a possible D match to TRBD1 (6 bases). The germline V gene has CDR1 MDHEN and CDR2 SYDVKM. V lost 3 bases and J lost 5, with 11 bases in between. The CDR3 runs to 14 residues. CDR3 bases: TGTGCCAGCAGTTTTCTGGGGGGCGATCAGCCCCAGCATTTT. It is translated as CASSFLGGDQPQHF.

This clone was recorded a few times. The chain recombines TRBV2 with TRBJ2-1, with D unclear. V lost 8 bases and J lost 5, with 22 bases in between. Germline V gene sequence: CDR1 SNHLY, CDR2 FYNNEI. CDR3 size: 16 residues. CDR3 nucleotides: TGTGCCAGCCTAAAAACGATGGGGTTGTCGGACAATGAGCAGTTCTTC. Translating gives CASLKTMGLSDNEQFF.

The V gene is TRBV6-5, the J gene TRBJ2-1; D is uncertain. The CDR3 extends over 15 amino acids. Germline loops: CDR1 MNHEY, CDR2 SVGAGI. V lost 5 bases and J 6 bases, leaving 17 bases between the germline ends. CDR3 in DNA: TGTGCCAGCAGTCGCAATCCGGGTCTCGTCAATGAGCAGTTCTTC. As protein: CASSRNPGLVNEQFF.

This chain connects TRBV29-1 to TRBJ2-7; D gene ambiguous. V lost 4 bases and J lost 3, with 10 bases in between. The CDR3 is 12 amino acids. In germline, CDR1 is SQVTM, CDR2 ANQGSEA. This CDR3 reads CSVATLGYEQYF. The CDR3 nucleotides read TGCAGCGTTGCCACTTTGGGCTACGAGCAGTACTTC.

In this sample, this clone turned up a few times. The chain combines TRBV4-3 with TRBJ1-2, with D maybe TRBD1 (5 bases). Germline V CDR1 and CDR2: LGHNA, YSLEER. The CDR3 length is 15 residues. V lost 2 bases and J 3 bases, leaving 13 bases between the germline ends. CDR3 DNA: TGCGCCAGCAGCCAATCCCTACAGGAGGACTATGGCTACACCTTC. It yields the protein CASSQSLQEDYGYTF.

The chain links TRBV27 to TRBJ1-1; possibly TRBD1 for D (6 bases). The CDR3 is 14 amino acids. V gave up 6 bases and J gave up 1 base, with 12 bases separating them. The germline gives CDR1 MNHEY, CDR2 SMNVEV (reference sequence). CDR3 sequence (DNA): TGTGCCAGCAGCACAACAGGGAGGAACACTGAAGCTTTCTTT. It is translated as CASSTTGRNTEAFF.

The chain joins TRBV9 to TRBJ2-7, with TRBD1 identical over 9 bases. There are 15 residues in the CDR3. Trimming cost V 3 bases and J 3 bases; bases outside gene matches: 7. Germline V gene data show CDR1 as SGDLS and CDR2 as YYNGEE. For the CDR3, the DNA is TGTGCCAGCAGCGCCCGGGGACAGGGCTTCTACGAGCAGTACTTC. Amino acid sequence: CASSARGQGFYEQYF.

The chain combines TRBV15 with TRBJ1-3; 7 bases are shared with TRBD1. CDR3 size: 14 residues. Germline assignment: CDR1 LNHNV and CDR2 YYDKDF (reference sequence). The V and J ends lost 5 bases and 0 bases, in that order; junction bases with no gene match: 1. The CDR3 DNA is TGTGCCACCAGCCGGGACAGCTCTGGAAACACCATATATTTT. Encoded protein: CATSRDSSGNTIYF.

The rearrangement links TRBV19 to TRBJ2-2; no definite D call. Deletions cut 4 bases from V and 6 bases from J, with 12 bases between. Germline CDR1 and CDR2: LNHDA and SQIVND (reference sequence). This CDR3 comprises 14 residues. In DNA, the CDR3 is TGTGCCAGTAGTACTAGTCGGATGGCCGGGGAGCTGTTTTTT. Amino acids: CASSTSRMAGELFF.

The rearrangement uses TRBV5-8 and TRBJ2-1; a possible D gene is TRBD2 (5 bases). This CDR3 has 14 residues. Germline V CDR1 and CDR2: SGHTS, YDEGEE. Trimming pared 1 base from V and 8 bases from J, leaving 13 bases between. The CDR3 nucleotides are TGTGCCAGCAGCTTGTCTAACGGGAACGATGAGCAGTTCTTC. It specifies CASSLSNGNDEQFF.

This clone was recorded only once. This chain uses TRBV6-9 with TRBJ1-5; D is ambiguous. This CDR3 spans 21 amino acids. Germline V gene lookup returns CDR1 MNHGY and CDR2 SVAAGI. V was cut by 0 bases and J by 0 bases, with 24 bases left in between. The CDR3 coding sequence is TGTGCCAGCAGTTATTCCTCGTCCATTTATATTTTGGGATATAGCAATCAGCCCCAGCATTTT. It codes for CASSYSSSIYILGYSNQPQHF.

V and J are TRBV4-2 and TRBJ2-7; D uncertain. Looked up from germline, CDR1 is LGHNA and CDR2 is YNFKEQ. The V end was cut by 4 bases, the J end by 1 base, with 8 bases between. The CDR3 runs 13 residues. In DNA, the CDR3 is TGTGCCAGCAGCCCCCTTCCGTCCTACGAGCAGTACTTC. It codes for CASSPLPSYEQYF.

The rearrangement links TRBV11-2 to TRBJ2-1, with TRBD2 matching over 7 bases. Unmatched junction bases numbered 15, after V lost 7 bases and J lost 9 bases. There are 15 residues in the CDR3. Germline V CDR1 and CDR2: SGHAT, FQNNGV. The CDR3 coding sequence is TGTGCCAGCACTCCGAGCGGGATTGGTATCAGTGAGCAGTTCTTC. Amino acids: CASTPSGIGISEQFF.

This clone was seen a handful of times. This chain uses TRBV14 with TRBJ2-1, with 12 positions matching TRBD2. Per germline, CDR1 SGHDN and CDR2 FVKESK. The CDR3 spans 17 residues. V lost 4 bases, J lost 3 bases, and 7 bases stayed unmatched. The DNA for the CDR3 is TGTGCCAGCAGCCCACTGACTAGCGGGAGTAGCTACAATGAGCAGTTCTTC. This translates into CASSPLTSGSSYNEQFF.